This TCR beta chain came from a study of shared T cell receptors in the human thymus (dated by TCRdb to about 2021). The study in broad terms: The study investigated the way shared, self-reactive T-cell receptor alpha chains are produced in the human thymus.

The library was made by the immunoSEQ multiplex PCR assay. Not all clones reach the TCRdb copy of this immuneACCESS table, which keeps in-frame sequences only. Checked studies attribute under half of the gap to unresolved V genes and leave the rest unexplained. This sample gives about 660,000 clones in total; roughly 90% of them show up just once. 0.008% to 0.011% of the sample belongs to the ten largest clones. The germline V gene sets CDR1 to SGHRS and CDR2 to YFSETQ. The CDR3 sequence holds 16 residues, the cysteine and phenylalanine included. Only the CDR3 region is kept as DNA, spanning 48 bases read in frame from base 1. V is trimmed back by 4 bases and J by 8 bases, and the junction contains 10 bases that no gene match accounts for. As concerns this clone: Its antigen is currently not known. The input lacks base qualities; no much larger clone sits a single base away.

The data were also submitted as part of a second study, on human thymus T cells. The second source states: The donors were immunologically healthy infants in Finland who had open corrective cardiac surgery for congenital heart defects. Thymus tissue was obtained as surgical resects removed during corrective cardiac surgery. Usage of V and J gene segments appeared to be biased in both the thymic and the peripheral blood repertoires. The related research reported highly overlapping thymic TCR repertoires among unrelated individuals. The study characterized TCR alpha and beta repertoires from fewer than ten infant thymus samples and four related peripheral blood samples. The infant donors were about 6 to 244 days old, and the cohort included several males and a couple of females. Thymocytes were mechanically released from the tissue and were stored as pellets of about 9-33 million cells at -70 degrees C. A QIAsymphony instrument was used to extract genomic DNA from the frozen cell pellets. TCRB and TCRAD loci were amplified from a standardized quantity of quality-controlled genomic DNA using the immunoSEQ multiplex PCR assay. The V(D)J region was spanned by amplicons of a length sufficient to cover the CDR3 and to identify V and J genes. The commercial immunoSEQ service was used to sequence amplicons on an Illumina platform. Primer bias and sequencing errors were corrected using previously described methods, and TCRAD and TCRB definitions followed the IMGT database. Repertoires were analysed with immunoSEQ Analyzer 3.0 and VDJTools, covering basic statistics, V/J segment usage, diversity estimates, rarefaction and pairwise overlap. Chao1, ChaoE, Efron-Thisted, Shannon and inverse Simpson indices were used to estimate diversity, which was also estimated on datasets down-sampled to the smallest sample. Repertoire overlap was assessed by strict matching of CDR3 nucleotide sequence, V gene and J gene, and clustering was done by Jaccard-based multidimensional scaling. On average, roughly 810,000 unique TCRB clonotypes were obtained from thymus samples, compared with around 78,000 from blood samples.

The TCR originated in a boy younger than two with a congenital heart defect. Donor details come from another sample of the same person, matched by shared clones. In this chain, TRBV5-1 is recombined with TRBJ2-4; 12 junctional bases match TRBD2. The sequenced sample consisted of thymocytes. The DNA sequence reads TGCGCCAGCAGCCCACTCCGACTAGCGGGAGAACACATTCAGTACTTC. This codes for CASSPLRLAGEHIQYF.